This record looks at one T cell receptor (beta chain) sequence and its context. The antigen remains unidentified. The CDR3 sequence is 14 residues long. Trimming took 7 bases from V and 6 from J; bases not matched to a gene: 10. Looked up from germline, CDR1 is SGHRS and CDR2 is YFSETQ. This sample is part of a study of T cell responses to AZD1222 COVID-19 vaccine. Whole-study results and caveats: The study found Spike-specific TCR breadth and depth rose after two AZD1222 doses. Among spike-specific TCRs, nearly half reportedly target unmutated variant regions. The donor group comprised mostly white British people and more females; the analysis possibly underestimated clonal diversity.

TCRdb's copy holds only in-frame clones and misses some; the assay was immunoSEQ multiplex PCR. The sample includes over 150,000 clones, about 88% seen only once; the top ten take roughly 5.5%. This TCR derives from an adult in good health. The specimen comprised peripheral blood, sampled on day 0 of AZD1222 vaccination. The rearrangement uses TRBV5-1 and TRBJ2-3; the match to TRBD2 covers 8 bases. CDR3 in DNA: TGCGCCAGCCGGATTGGGACTAGTACGGATACGCAGTATTTT. Its translation is CASRIGTSTDTQYF.